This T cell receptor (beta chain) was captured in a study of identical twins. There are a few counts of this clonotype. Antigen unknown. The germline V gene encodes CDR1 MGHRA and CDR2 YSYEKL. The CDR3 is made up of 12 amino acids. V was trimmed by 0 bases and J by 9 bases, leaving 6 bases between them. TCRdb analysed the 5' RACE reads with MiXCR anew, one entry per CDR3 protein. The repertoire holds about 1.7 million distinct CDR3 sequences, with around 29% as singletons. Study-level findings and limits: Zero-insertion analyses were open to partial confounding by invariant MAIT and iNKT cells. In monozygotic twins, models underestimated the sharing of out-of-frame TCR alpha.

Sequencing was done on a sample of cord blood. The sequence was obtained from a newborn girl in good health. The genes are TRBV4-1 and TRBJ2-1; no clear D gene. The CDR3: CASSQDRLEQFF. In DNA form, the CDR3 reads TGCGCCAGCAGCCAAGACCGGCTTGAGCAGTTCTTC.